The source of this T cell receptor (beta chain) is a study of blood T cell repertoires in COVID-19. Original processing methods: The assay estimated nucleated cells by amplifying reference gene primers. Generated by immunoSEQ multiplex PCR, the TCRdb table keeps only in-frame clones and is missing some. Clonal size and the V and J genes are those of that table, whereas D and trimming came from the DNA. The sample yields about 25,000 clones, 70% to 85% seen once. This CDR3 is 14 amino acids long. The germline gives CDR1 LNHNV, CDR2 YYDKDF (reference sequence). Trimming removed 8 bases from V and 2 bases from J; junction bases left unmatched: 7.

The sequence came from an elderly man with active or convalescent COVID-19. This sequence joins TRBV15 and TRBJ2-3; 7 nucleotides align to TRBD2. Sequencing used peripheral blood. For the CDR3, the DNA is TGTGCCACCGGTGTTGGGGGGGACACAGATACGCAGTATTTT. Translation: CATGVGGDTDTQYF. Full variable domain (rest looked up from reference TRBV15 and TRBJ2-3): DAMVIQNPRYQVTQFGKPVTLSCSQTLNHNVMYWYQQKSSQAPKLLFHYYDKDFNNEADTPDNFQSRRPNTSFCFLDIRSPGLGDTAMYLCATGVGGDTDTQYFGPGTRLTVL.